The clone carrying this T cell receptor (beta chain) was seen only once. The antigen remains undetermined. The CDR3 runs to 14 residues. Looked up from germline, CDR1 is SGHRS and CDR2 is YFSETQ. V was cut by 0 bases and J by 5 bases, with 12 bases left in between. The data were obtained in a study of vaccination and CD4 T cells after COVID-19. Cultured CD4+ T cell DNA was sequenced using the Oncomine TCR Beta short-read assay. MiXCR was run by TCRdb on the PCR reads, yielding one entry per CDR3 protein. This table has about 17,000 distinct CDR3 sequences, around 50% appearing once. Specified time point: late sampling 161 to 241 days after vaccination in three convalescent patients. Treatment meaning: approximately nine-day PBMC culture with coronavirus spike peptide pools or control peptides (ViraFEST assay).

The sequenced sample was CD4+ T cells from blood, cultured in vitro, obtained about 7 months after SARS-CoV-2 vaccination. The chain combines TRBV5-1 with TRBJ2-7, with D possibly matching TRBD2 (5 bases). The TCR sequence derives from a human donor who had recovered from COVID-19. CDR3 nucleotides: TGCGCCAGCAGCTTGGCTGGGAACGGGGACGAGCAGTACTTC. Translating it yields CASSLAGNGDEQYF. Drawing the rest from reference TRBV5-1 and TRBJ2-7, the complete variable domain is KAGVTQTPRYLIKTRGQQVTLSCSPISGHRSVSWYQQTPGQGLQFLFEYFSETQRNKGNFPGRFSGRQFSNSRSEMNVSTLELGDSALYLCASSLAGNGDEQYFGPGTRLTVT.